The clone carrying this T cell receptor beta chain appeared a few times. Separate cDNA molecules received unique molecular identifiers, which the library attached to them. Original data processing: Sample TCR counts, which ranged from roughly 23,224 to 750,000, had a median of around 93,000. Each CDR3 protein gets one entry after TCRdb re-called the 5' RACE reads with MiXCR. These V and J calls derive from TCRdb rather than the authors' analysis. The data contain tens of thousands of distinct CDR3 sequences, more than 7.5% of them seen just once; the ten biggest clones take up under 3%. The data belong to a study of human T cells and chemical hapten exposure. Background on the study: TCR yields per sample varied mostly from small pooled library volume differences.

The germline gives CDR1 SNHLY, CDR2 FYNNEI. With 6 bases removed from V and 3 bases from J, the gap between germline ends came to 12 bases. This CDR3 has 13 amino acids. Blood, whole and unfractionated, served as the source for total RNA extraction. This chain links TRBV2 with TRBJ2-7; D is uncertain. The receptor's source is a male donor in good health. CDR3 nucleotide sequence: TGTGCCAGCAGCCCCGGACCCGACTACGAGCAGTACTTC. Protein sequence: CASSPGPDYEQYF. The full variable domain, with the rest looked up from reference TRBV2 and TRBJ2-7, is EPEVTQTPSHQVTQMGQEVILRCVPISNHLYFYWYRQILGQKVEFLVSFYNNEISEKSEIFDDQFSVERPDGSNFTLKIRSTKLEDSAMYFCASSPGPDYEQYFGPGTRLTVT.